This T cell receptor (beta chain) was recorded in a study of cytomegalovirus exposure and HLA in healthy donors. The PCR contained 60 Vbeta and 13 Jbeta primers. Profiling relied on immunoSEQ multiplex PCR, and the TCRdb table lists in-frame clones only, not all of them. The data show fewer than 25,000 clones, approximately 84% seen once. Study-wide results and caveats: A likely sequencing artifact accounted for one observed cluster of highly shared sequence variants. Three CMV-associated chains proved CMV antigen-specific in vitro.

A note on this clone: Its antigen is undetermined.

Germline V CDR1 and CDR2: SNHLY, FYNNEI. This CDR3 is 15 amino acids long. V lost 1 base to trimming and J lost 6 bases, with 12 bases between them. The chain is built from TRBV2 and TRBJ2-2; D unclear. Specimen: PBMCs. This sequence originates from a human donor in good health. CDR3 sequence: CASSEETLAAGELFF. The DNA for the CDR3 is TGTGCCAGCAGTGAAGAGACACTTGCCGCCGGGGAGCTGTTTTTT.